One and the same sample provided the 27 T cell receptor beta chains below, sequenced in a study of identifying expanded T cells in peripheral blood. Clones were read by immunoSEQ multiplex PCR, and TCRdb kept only the in-frame ones, dropping some. This table has around 100,000 clones, over 70% appearing once. Sequencing was performed on blood. The receptors derive from a person aged 18 to 70 in good health.

The chain combines TRBV4-1 with TRBJ2-3; 8 nucleotides line up with TRBD1. Germline CDR1 and CDR2: MGHRA and YSYEKL. After removal of 4 bases from V and 1 base from J, the junction contained 10 bases not matched to a gene. The CDR3 sequence is 17 residues long. CDR3 nucleotides: TGCGCCAGCAGCCCGATGCCAGTGGACAGGGGCACAGATACGCAGTATTTT. This translates into CASSPMPVDRGTDTQYF.

Worth noting for this clone: A much larger clone sits a single nucleotide away, making a read error possible. The sample has other DNA sequences that encode this CDR3 too. This sequence joins TRBV6-5 and TRBJ2-3; D remains ambiguous. V was trimmed by 2 bases and J by 0 bases, leaving 3 bases between them. Germline CDR1 MNHEY, CDR2 SVGAGI. CDR3 length: 13 amino acids. The CDR3 loop reads CASSYGSTDTQYF. Here the CDR3 DNA reads TGTGCCAGCAGTTACGGGAGCACAGATACGCAGTATTTT.

V and J are TRBV7-9 and TRBJ1-5; 8 bases are shared with TRBD1. With 4 bases clipped from V and 1 base from J, the junction kept 9 bases outside the gene matches. Germline CDR1 SEHNR, CDR2 FQNEAQ (reference sequence). CDR3 length: 17 residues. Written as DNA, the CDR3 is TGTGCCAGCAGCTGGGCAGGGGACAGGTCGAGCAATCAGCCCCAGCATTTT. Amino acid sequence: CASSWAGDRSSNQPQHF.

The chain recombines TRBV5-3 with TRBJ2-7, with D tentatively TRBD1 (6 bases). TRBV5-3 is identified as an open reading frame with a role that is uncertain. The CDR3 extends over 15 amino acids. V was pared by 4 bases and J by 2 bases, with 16 bases between. CDR3: CARSEGTPSTYEQYF. The CDR3 coding sequence is TGTGCCAGAAGCGAGGGGACACCAAGTACCTACGAGCAGTACTTC.

V and J are TRBV10-3 and TRBJ1-1; 8 positions agree with TRBD1. With V trimmed by 5 bases and J by 5 bases, 7 bases remained unmatched. CDR1 and CDR2 from the germline V gene are ENHRY and SYGVKD. This CDR3 comprises 14 residues. The CDR3 nucleotides read TGTGCCATCAGTCAGACAGGGGTTGAAACTGAAGCTTTCTTT. Amino acids: CAISQTGVETEAFF.

This clone was recorded once. V usage is TRBV6-1 and J usage is TRBJ2-5, with 11 bases lining up with TRBD1. Trimming took 4 bases from V and 5 from J; bases not matched to a gene: 3. The CDR3 is 14 amino acids. Germline V lookup: CDR1 MNHNS, CDR2 SASEGT. The CDR3 region has the DNA TGTGCCAGCAGTGCGGGGACAGGGGGTGAGACCCAGTACTTC. Its protein is CASSAGTGGETQYF.

This chain links TRBV4-1 with TRBJ1-2, with 9 bases identical to TRBD1. Germline lookup yields CDR1 MGHRA and CDR2 YSYEKL. The J segment lost 7 bases and the V segment lost 1 base, leaving 4 bases of the junction unmatched. This CDR3 is 14 amino acids long. CDR3 residues: CASSQAWTGVGYTF. CDR3 coding DNA: TGCGCCAGCAGCCAAGCGTGGACAGGGGTTGGCTACACCTTC.

The V and J genes are TRBV27 and TRBJ2-5, with D possibly matching TRBD1 (5 bases). The germline V gene encodes CDR1 MNHEY and CDR2 SMNVEV (reference sequence). V gave up 5 bases and J gave up 3 bases, with 13 bases separating them. This CDR3 region has 14 residues. CDR3 in DNA: TGTGCCAGCAGTCCTGACAGTTTGAAAGAGACCCAGTACTTC. It translates to CASSPDSLKETQYF.

V gene TRBV2 combines with J gene TRBJ1-1; the D is unclear. Germline V CDR1 and CDR2: SNHLY, FYNNEI. Trimming removed 8 bases from V and 1 base from J, with 8 bases in between. The CDR3 consists of 12 residues. CDR3 sequence reads: CASGLGNTEAFF. Here the CDR3 DNA reads TGTGCCAGCGGTTTGGGGAACACTGAAGCTTTCTTT.

The chain has TRBV6-1 and TRBJ1-1; TRBD1 is a possible D gene (5 bases). The V and J ends lost 2 bases and 1 base respectively, with 5 bases between them. The CDR3 contains 13 residues. Germline V CDR1 and CDR2: MNHNS, SASEGT. CDR3 nucleotide sequence: TGTGCCAGCAGTGAACAGGGGAACACTGAAGCTTTCTTT. Amino acids: CASSEQGNTEAFF.

The chain combines TRBV18 with TRBJ1-3, with 7 bases matching TRBD1. Germline trimming cut 4 bases from V and 10 bases from J; bases unmatched to any gene: 13. In germline, CDR1 is KGHSH, CDR2 LQKENI. The CDR3 has 15 amino acids. CDR3: CASSLNNDRARTIYF. CDR3 DNA: TGTGCCAGCTCACTAAATAATGACAGGGCCCGGACCATATATTTT.

The rearrangement links TRBV5-4 to TRBJ2-7; D gene ambiguous. The germline CDR1 and CDR2 sequences are SGHNT and YYREEE (reference sequence). The CDR3 is 11 residues long. Trimming shortened V by 0 bases and J by 5 bases, and 3 bases separated the two germline ends. The CDR3: CASSLGNEQYF. The CDR3 region has the DNA TGTGCCAGCAGCTTGGGAAACGAGCAGTACTTC.

The gene calls are TRBV5-6 and TRBJ2-6; D uncertain. V lost 1 base and J 4 bases, leaving 12 bases between the germline ends. Germline values: CDR1 SGHDT, CDR2 YYEEEE. CDR3 size: 16 residues. The CDR3 protein is CASSLQQRRGANVLTF. In DNA form, the CDR3 reads TGTGCCAGCAGCTTGCAACAACGCCGGGGGGCCAACGTCCTGACTTTC.

The rearrangement joins TRBV28 to TRBJ2-7, with 9 bases that match TRBD2. Germline values: CDR1 MDHEN, CDR2 SYDVKM. Trimming took 4 bases from V and 2 from J; bases not matched to a gene: 12. This CDR3 comprises 17 residues. CDR3 sequence (DNA): TGTGCCAGCAGTTCAATGGTCCTAGCGGGACCTGCCTACGAGCAGTACTTC. It codes for CASSSMVLAGPAYEQYF.

The chain recombines TRBV2 with TRBJ1-2; D not resolved. This CDR3 has 12 amino acids. Germline V gives CDR1 SNHLY, CDR2 FYNNEI. The V end lost 7 bases, the J end lost 5 bases, and 11 bases lay between the germline ends. The CDR3, as DNA: TGTGCCAGCAAGGCGGCCTCGTATGGCTACACCTTC. Residues: CASKAASYGYTF.

The chain has TRBV11-3 and TRBJ2-2, with 8 positions matching TRBD1. Germline V gene data show CDR1 as SGHNT and CDR2 as YENEEA. CDR3 length: 18 residues. The junction had 16 bases not matched to a gene; V was cut back by 5 bases and J by 5 bases. The chain's CDR3 is CASSTGQGIPLGTGELFF. CDR3 in DNA: TGTGCCAGCAGCACAGGACAGGGAATCCCTCTAGGAACCGGGGAGCTGTTTTTT.

J is TRBJ2-5 and V is TRBV14; 7 bases align to TRBD1. This CDR3 has 13 amino acids. V trimming: 3 bases; J trimming: 11 bases; junction bases outside the gene matches: 9. The V gene's germline CDR1 is SGHDN and CDR2 FVKESK. The CDR3 nucleotides read TGTGCCAGCAGCCAGACAGGGTCCTTGCGGCAGTACTTC. It yields the protein CASSQTGSLRQYF. Combining the CDR3 with reference TRBV14 and TRBJ2-5 gives the whole variable domain EAGVTQFPSHSVIEKGQTVTLRCDPISGHDNLYWYRRVMGKEIKFLLHFVKESKQDESGMPNNRFLAERTGGTYSTLKVQPAELEDSGVYFCASSQTGSLRQYFGPGTRLLVL.

V and J are TRBV6-5 and TRBJ2-3, with a tentative D call TRBD2 (6 bases). Germline CDR1 and CDR2: MNHEY and SVGAGI. Trimming cost V 2 bases and J 4 bases, with 16 bases left between them. The CDR3 runs to 16 residues. As DNA, the CDR3 is TGTGCCAGCAGTTACAAACATGCGGGAATCGCAGATACGCAGTATTTT. Protein product: CASSYKHAGIADTQYF.

This clone showed up just a few times. CDR3 sequence: CASSQVGGLSQPQHF. In DNA, the CDR3 is TGCGCCAGCAGCCAGGTAGGGGGCCTGAGCCAGCCCCAGCATTTT. The rearrangement uses TRBV4-1 and TRBJ1-5; 7 bases map to TRBD1. CDR1 and CDR2 from the germline V gene are MGHRA and YSYEKL. CDR3 length equals 15 residues. Losses at the gene ends were 3 bases for V and 7 bases for J; bases not matched to a gene: 9.

The V gene is TRBV7-9, the J gene TRBJ1-2; tentatively, D is TRBD1 (5 bases). V lost 2 bases and J 8 bases, leaving 12 bases between the germline ends. Germline loops: CDR1 SEHNR, CDR2 FQNEAQ (reference sequence). The length of the CDR3 is 13 residues. The chain's CDR3 is CASSLIGGWGYTF. CDR3 bases: TGTGCCAGCAGCTTAATCGGGGGTTGGGGCTACACCTTC.

The chain recombines TRBV11-1 with TRBJ1-5; D is unclear. V gave up 1 base and J gave up 5 bases, with 12 bases separating them. The CDR3 loop spans 15 amino acids. The germline V gene encodes CDR1 SGHAT and CDR2 FQDESV (reference sequence). Written as DNA, the CDR3 is TGTGCCAGCAGCTTAGGAAGGGAGCCAGATCAGCCCCAGCATTTT. This translates into CASSLGREPDQPQHF.

The chain has TRBV18 and TRBJ1-1; D unresolved. Germline CDR1 reads KGHSH; CDR2 reads LQKENI. V was trimmed by 3 bases and J by 0 bases, leaving 8 bases between them. This CDR3 comprises 14 residues. The CDR3 nucleotides are TGTGCCAGCTCACCCCCCTCTATGAACACTGAAGCTTTCTTT. This codes for CASSPPSMNTEAFF.

The V and J genes are TRBV7-2 and TRBJ1-5; TRBD1 is a possible D gene (5 bases). V lost 4 bases and J lost 4, with 14 bases in between. The germline gives CDR1 SGHTA, CDR2 FQGNSA. This CDR3 comprises 15 residues. This chain's CDR3 is CASSSDGGPNQPQHF. The CDR3 DNA reads TGTGCCAGCAGCTCCGACGGGGGACCTAATCAGCCCCAGCATTTT. Complete variable domain (other parts from reference TRBV7-2 and TRBJ1-5): GAGVSQSPSNKVTEKGKDVELRCDPISGHTALYWYRQSLGQGLEFLIYFQGNSAPDKSGLPSDRFSAERTGGSVSTLTIQRTQQEDSAVYLCASSSDGGPNQPQHFGDGTRLSIL.

The chain couples TRBV15 to TRBJ1-2, with 8 bases fitting TRBD1. The CDR3 spans 15 residues. The ends lost 1 base at V and 7 bases at J; junction bases unmatched: 8. Germline V gives CDR1 LNHNV, CDR2 YYDKDF (reference sequence). In DNA, the CDR3 is TGTGCCACCAGCAGAGGAGAGACAGGGGTTAGTGGCTACACCTTC. Its protein product is CATSRGETGVSGYTF.

The chain joins TRBV28 to TRBJ2-7; TRBD1 might be the D (5 bases). This CDR3 has 15 amino acids. CDR1 is MDHEN and CDR2 is SYDVKM in the germline V gene. V lost 2 bases, J lost 4 bases, and 15 bases lay in between. The CDR3 DNA sequence: TGTGCCAGCAGTTTAGGCTCGTGGGGCAATTACGAGCAGTACTTC. This gives the protein CASSLGSWGNYEQYF.

The chain employs TRBV10-3 and TRBJ2-7, with D perhaps assigned TRBD1 or TRBD2 (5 bases each). CDR1 and CDR2 from the germline V gene are ENHRY and SYGVKD. V lost 6 bases and J lost 5, with 11 bases in between. CDR3 length equals 12 residues. The CDR3, as DNA: TGTGCCATCAGGACACTAGGGGACGAGCAGTACTTC. As protein: CAIRTLGDEQYF.

The genes are TRBV5-8 and TRBJ1-5; D gene ambiguous. Germline V CDR1 and CDR2: SGHTS, YDEGEE. CDR3 length: 15 amino acids. Trimming cost V 3 bases and J 2 bases, with 12 bases left between them. CDR3 sequence reads: CASSSRLYGNQPQHF. CDR3 in DNA: TGTGCCAGCAGCTCCCGGTTGTATGGCAATCAGCCCCAGCATTTT.